The 20 T cell receptor beta chains presented below share a single source sample, sequenced in a study of blood T cell repertoires in COVID-19. Libraries were prepared by immunoSEQ multiplex PCR; TCRdb keeps only in-frame clonotypes and omits some of them. The sample has tens of thousands of clones; approximately 88% are singletons. The sample was peripheral blood. The receptors were sampled from a woman aged 60-75 years with acute or convalescent COVID-19.

This clone came up a few times. The chain joins TRBV6-1 to TRBJ1-1; 7 positions match TRBD1. CDR1 and CDR2 (germline): MNHNS, SASEGT. The CDR3 covers 15 residues. V lost 1 base to trimming and J lost 1 base; unmatched junction nucleotides: 3. The CDR3 DNA follows: TGTGCCAGCAGTGAAGAATGGACAGGGAACACTGAAGCTTTCTTT. Protein product: CASSEEWTGNTEAFF.

The genes are TRBV5-1 and TRBJ2-1; 15 bases agree with TRBD2. Germline CDR1 and CDR2: SGHRS and YFSETQ. Germline trimming cut 4 bases from V and 7 bases from J; bases unmatched to any gene: 9. The CDR3 runs 17 residues. The CDR3 nucleotides read TGCGCCAGCAGCCCAGGGACTAGCGGGGGGCCTCGGAATGAGCAGTTCTTC. Translating gives CASSPGTSGGPRNEQFF.

V gene TRBV11-1 combines with J gene TRBJ2-3; 9 bases align to TRBD1. CDR1 is SGHAT and CDR2 is FQDESV in the germline V gene (reference sequence). V shed 6 bases, J shed 4 bases, and the junction held 8 bases outside the gene matches. CDR3 length equals 15 residues. The CDR3 DNA follows: TGTGCCAGCAGGGACCGGGACAGGGTTTCAGATACGCAGTATTTT. Translation: CASRDRDRVSDTQYF.

The V gene is TRBV19, the J gene TRBJ1-5, with D hard to call. V was clipped by 4 bases and J by 9 bases, with 7 bases between them. Germline V gene sequence: CDR1 LNHDA, CDR2 SQIVND (reference sequence). CDR3 length: 11 amino acids. The CDR3 loop is CASSNPGPQHF. The DNA of the CDR3 is TGTGCCAGTAGTAACCCGGGGCCCCAGCATTTT.

The V call is TRBV4-1, the J call TRBJ1-6, with D hard to call. The CDR3 runs to 17 residues. The germline V gene encodes CDR1 MGHRA and CDR2 YSYEKL. Trimming removed 4 bases from V and 2 bases from J, with 15 bases in between. The CDR3 bases are TGCGCCAGCAGCCCCTCAGGAGGGATAACCTATAATTCACCCCTCCACTTT. Protein: CASSPSGGITYNSPLHF.

The chain combines TRBV13 with TRBJ1-4; 9 nucleotides agree with TRBD1. The CDR3 extends over 15 amino acids. The germline gives CDR1 PRHDT, CDR2 FYEKMQ (reference sequence). V dropped 4 bases and J dropped 6; count of bases not matched to a gene: 6. The CDR3 sequence: CASSSWDRVDEKLFF. The CDR3 DNA is TGTGCCAGCAGCTCTTGGGACAGGGTAGATGAAAAACTGTTTTTT.

The chain links TRBV6-5 to TRBJ1-6, with unresolved D. The CDR3 runs 15 residues. The germline gives CDR1 MNHEY, CDR2 SVGAGI. The V end was cut by 6 bases, the J end by 4 bases, with 13 bases between. CDR3 coding DNA: TGTGCCAGCAGGGTCACCGATCAGTATAATTCACCCCTCCACTTT. Translated: CASRVTDQYNSPLHF.

The rearrangement links TRBV30 to TRBJ1-2, with a tentative D call TRBD1 (6 bases). Trimming pared 3 bases from V and 1 base from J, leaving 12 bases between. The CDR3 extends over 14 amino acids. CDR1 GTSNPN and CDR2 SVGIG come from the germline V gene (reference sequence). The CDR3 spells CAWRKQGINYGYTF. For the CDR3, the DNA is TGTGCCTGGAGAAAGCAGGGGATTAACTATGGCTACACCTTC.

For the CDR3, the DNA is TGTGCCAGCAGCACTTGGAACAGGGGGCGGCCTGAAGCTTTCTTT. It is translated as CASSTWNRGRPEAFF. The V call is TRBV11-1, the J call TRBJ1-1, with TRBD1 identical over 9 bases. V was clipped by 5 bases and J by 6 bases; unmatched bases: 10. Germline CDR1 and CDR2: SGHAT and FQDESV (reference sequence). There are 15 residues in the CDR3.

The chain recombines TRBV19 with TRBJ1-5; TRBD1 matches 7 bases. This CDR3 is built from 14 residues. The germline gives CDR1 LNHDA, CDR2 SQIVND (reference sequence). J lost 6 bases, V lost 4 bases, and 6 bases had no gene match. CDR3 sequence: CASSTTGAGQPQHF. Here the CDR3 DNA reads TGTGCCAGTAGTACCACAGGGGCGGGTCAGCCCCAGCATTTT.

This chain uses TRBV3-1 (or the pseudogene TRBV3-2) with TRBJ1-1, with no clear D. V was trimmed by 1 base and J by 9 bases, leaving 6 bases between them. The germline V gene encodes CDR1 LGHDT and CDR2 YNNKEL (reference sequence). This CDR3 has 11 amino acids. The CDR3 is CASSQAGKAFF. For the CDR3, the DNA is TGTGCCAGCAGCCAAGCTGGCAAAGCTTTCTTT.

The rearrangement links TRBV19 to TRBJ1-5; 10 bases are shared with TRBD1. Per the germline V gene, CDR1 is LNHDA and CDR2 is SQIVND (reference sequence). The CDR3 covers 18 residues. The V gene end was trimmed by 10 bases and the J gene end by 0 bases; junction bases not matched to a gene: 15. The CDR3 nucleotides are TGTGCCACCAAACCAGGGACAGGGGAACATTATAGCAATCAGCCCCAGCATTTT. The encoded protein is CATKPGTGEHYSNQPQHF.

The chain is built from TRBV14 and TRBJ2-1, with TRBD1 matching 9 bases. This CDR3 comprises 24 residues. Germline V CDR1 and CDR2: SGHDN, FVKESK. The junction had 33 bases not matched to a gene; V was cut back by 4 bases and J by 5 bases. The CDR3 DNA sequence: TGTGCCAGCAGCCCTCCGGGCATCCACTACAGGGGGCGTCCCAAAATCGGGGGTGACAATGAGCAGTTCTTC. Translation: CASSPPGIHYRGRPKIGGDNEQFF.

The genes are TRBV3-1 (or the pseudogene TRBV3-2) and TRBJ2-1; TRBD2 agrees at 7 bases. Germline-derived CDR1 and CDR2 are LGHDT and YNNKEL (reference sequence). Unmatched junction bases numbered 5, after V lost 0 bases and J lost 0 bases. CDR3 length equals 17 residues. CDR3 in amino acids: CASSQESTSRSYNEQFF. The DNA for the CDR3 is TGTGCCAGCAGCCAAGAATCGACTAGCCGCTCCTACAATGAGCAGTTCTTC.

This rearrangement joins TRBV28 to TRBJ1-4, with 10 bases lining up with TRBD1. Trimming took 5 bases from V and 4 from J; bases not matched to a gene: 4. CDR1 is MDHEN, CDR2 SYDVKM, per germline. CDR3 length: 15 amino acids. CDR3 nucleotide sequence: TGTGCCAGCAGTCCAGGGGACAGGGGTAATGAAAAACTGTTTTTT. Residues: CASSPGDRGNEKLFF.

V is TRBV9 and J is TRBJ1-1; D possibly corresponds to TRBD1 (5 bases). With 4 bases removed from V and 0 bases from J, the gap between germline ends came to 10 bases. This CDR3 spans 14 amino acids. CDR1 is SGDLS and CDR2 is YYNGEE in the germline V gene. CDR3 DNA sequence: TGTGCCAGCAGCTCGTCAGGGTTGAACACTGAAGCTTTCTTT. Its translation is CASSSSGLNTEAFF.

This sequence joins TRBV6-1 and TRBJ1-2, with 8 nucleotides matching TRBD1. V shed 2 bases, J shed 1 base, and the junction held 12 bases outside the gene matches. The CDR3 length is 18 residues. Germline CDR1 reads MNHNS; CDR2 reads SASEGT. The CDR3 nucleotides are TGTGCCAGCAGTGAACCACCGACAGGGGTTCGTTATAACTATGGCTACACCTTC. This sequence encodes CASSEPPTGVRYNYGYTF.

The chain links TRBV18 to TRBJ2-7; TRBD1 matches 7 bases. After removal of 1 base from V and 5 bases from J, the junction contained 5 bases not matched to a gene. This CDR3 region has 14 residues. Germline-derived CDR1 and CDR2 are KGHSH and LQKENI. This chain's CDR3 is CASSPQGAGHEQYV. DNA for the CDR3: TGTGCCAGCTCACCACAGGGGGCAGGCCACGAGCAGTACGTC.

The V gene is TRBV5-1, the J gene TRBJ2-3; TRBD2 matches 7 bases. Germline CDR1 reads SGHRS; CDR2 reads YFSETQ. J was trimmed by 2 bases and V by 3 bases; bases with no gene match: 9. The length of the CDR3 is 16 residues. CDR3 loop: CASSSWGGRDTDTQYF. Written as DNA, the CDR3 is TGCGCCAGCAGCTCCTGGGGAGGGCGAGACACAGATACGCAGTATTTT.

V gene TRBV27 combines with J gene TRBJ2-3; 10 positions match TRBD2. In germline, CDR1 is MNHEY, CDR2 SMNVEV (reference sequence). CDR3 length equals 15 residues. The junction had 6 bases not matched to a gene; V was cut back by 6 bases and J by 3 bases. The CDR3 bases are TGTGCCAGCAGACTAGCGGGATGGAGGACAGATACGCAGTATTTT. It codes for CASRLAGWRTDTQYF.